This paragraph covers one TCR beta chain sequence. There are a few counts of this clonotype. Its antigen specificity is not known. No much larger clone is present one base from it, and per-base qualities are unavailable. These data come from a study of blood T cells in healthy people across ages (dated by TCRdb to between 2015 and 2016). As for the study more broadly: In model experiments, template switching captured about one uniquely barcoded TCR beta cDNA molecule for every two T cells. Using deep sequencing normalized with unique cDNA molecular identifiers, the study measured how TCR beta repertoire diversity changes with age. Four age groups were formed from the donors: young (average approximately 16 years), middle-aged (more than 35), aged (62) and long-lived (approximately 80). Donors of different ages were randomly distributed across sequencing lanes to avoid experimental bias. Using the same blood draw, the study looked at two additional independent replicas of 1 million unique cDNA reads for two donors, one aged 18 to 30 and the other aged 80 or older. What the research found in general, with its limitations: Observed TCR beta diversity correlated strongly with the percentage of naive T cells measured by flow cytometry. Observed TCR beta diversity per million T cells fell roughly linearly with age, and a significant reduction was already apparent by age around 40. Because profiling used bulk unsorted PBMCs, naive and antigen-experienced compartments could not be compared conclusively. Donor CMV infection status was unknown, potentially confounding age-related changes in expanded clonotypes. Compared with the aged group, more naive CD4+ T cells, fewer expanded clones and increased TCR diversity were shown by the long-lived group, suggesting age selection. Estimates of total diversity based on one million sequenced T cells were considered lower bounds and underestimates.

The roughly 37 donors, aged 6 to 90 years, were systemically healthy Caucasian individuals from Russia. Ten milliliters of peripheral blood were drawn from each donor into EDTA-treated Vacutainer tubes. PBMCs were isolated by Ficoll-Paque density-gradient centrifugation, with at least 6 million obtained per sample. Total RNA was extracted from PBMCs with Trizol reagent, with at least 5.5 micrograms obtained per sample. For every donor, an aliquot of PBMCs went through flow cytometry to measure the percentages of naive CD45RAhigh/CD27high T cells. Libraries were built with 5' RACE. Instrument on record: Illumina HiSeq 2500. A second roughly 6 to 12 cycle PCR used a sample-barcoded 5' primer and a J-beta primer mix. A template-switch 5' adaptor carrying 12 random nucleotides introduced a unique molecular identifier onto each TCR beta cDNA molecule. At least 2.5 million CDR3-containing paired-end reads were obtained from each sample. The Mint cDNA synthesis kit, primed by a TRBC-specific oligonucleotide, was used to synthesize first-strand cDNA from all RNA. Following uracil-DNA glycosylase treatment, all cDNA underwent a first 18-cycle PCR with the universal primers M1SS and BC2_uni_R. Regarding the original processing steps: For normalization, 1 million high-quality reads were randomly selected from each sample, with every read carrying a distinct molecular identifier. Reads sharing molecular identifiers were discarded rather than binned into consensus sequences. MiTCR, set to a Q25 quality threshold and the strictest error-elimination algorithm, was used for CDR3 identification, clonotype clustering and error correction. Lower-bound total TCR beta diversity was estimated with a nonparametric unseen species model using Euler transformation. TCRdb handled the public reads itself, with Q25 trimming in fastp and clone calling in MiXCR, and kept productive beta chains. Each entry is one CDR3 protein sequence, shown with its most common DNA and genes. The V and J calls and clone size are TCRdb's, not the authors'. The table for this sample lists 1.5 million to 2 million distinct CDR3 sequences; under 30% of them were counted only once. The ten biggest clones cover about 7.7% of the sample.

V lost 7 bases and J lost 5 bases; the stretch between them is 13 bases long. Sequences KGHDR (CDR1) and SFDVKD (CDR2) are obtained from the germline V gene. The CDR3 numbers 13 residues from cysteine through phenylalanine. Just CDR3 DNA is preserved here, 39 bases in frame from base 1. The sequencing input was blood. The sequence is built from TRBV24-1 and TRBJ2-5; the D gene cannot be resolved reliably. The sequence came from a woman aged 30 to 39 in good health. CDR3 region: CATRHTVGETQYF. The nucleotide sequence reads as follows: TGTGCCACCAGACACACCGTAGGGGAGACCCAGTACTTC.